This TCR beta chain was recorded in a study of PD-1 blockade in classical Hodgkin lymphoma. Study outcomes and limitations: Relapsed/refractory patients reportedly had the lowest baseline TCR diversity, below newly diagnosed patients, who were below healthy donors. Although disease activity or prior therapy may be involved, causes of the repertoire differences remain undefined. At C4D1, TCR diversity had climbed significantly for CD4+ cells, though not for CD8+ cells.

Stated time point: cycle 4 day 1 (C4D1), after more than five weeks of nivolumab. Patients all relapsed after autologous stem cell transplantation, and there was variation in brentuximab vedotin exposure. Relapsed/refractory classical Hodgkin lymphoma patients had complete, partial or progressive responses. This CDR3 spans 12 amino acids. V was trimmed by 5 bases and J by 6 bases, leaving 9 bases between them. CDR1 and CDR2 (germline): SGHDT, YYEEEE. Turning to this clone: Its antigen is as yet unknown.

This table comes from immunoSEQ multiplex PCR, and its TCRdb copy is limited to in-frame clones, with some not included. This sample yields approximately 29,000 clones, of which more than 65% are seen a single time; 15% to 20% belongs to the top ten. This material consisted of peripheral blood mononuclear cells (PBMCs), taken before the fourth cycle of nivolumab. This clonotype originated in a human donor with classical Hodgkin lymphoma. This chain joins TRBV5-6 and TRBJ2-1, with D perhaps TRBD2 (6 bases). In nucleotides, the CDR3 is TGTGCCAGCAGGGACTATTTCAATGAGCAGTTCTTC. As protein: CASRDYFNEQFF.